This T cell receptor beta chain was identified in a study of Graves' ophthalmopathy and Graves' hyperthyroidism. Study conclusions and caveats: In blood, most expanded thyroid clonotypes above 0.001 frequency were also detected. Predictions made by the model for ophthalmopathy progression reached roughly 64% sensitivity and about 72% specificity.

The sequenced template was RNA, covering the TCR beta CDR3 region. An opening RT-PCR round employed HTBI primers and preceded a second-round multiplex PCR. TCRdb passed the multiplex PCR reads through MiXCR, listing each CDR3 protein once. This sample has over 450,000 distinct CDR3 sequences; under 15% occur once, and the top ten carry about 10%. The sample holds many counts of this clonotype. Its specificity is unknown. Ophthalmopathy was moderately-to-severely active, CAS at least 3, NOSPECS at least 4, lasting under 3 months. Each diagnosis was determined on the basis of clinical symptoms, serum thyroxine, TRAb, thyroid ultrasound and orbital computed tomography. The trim removed 4 bases at V and 4 bases at J, leaving 3 bases unmatched. The CDR3 loop spans 14 amino acids. CDR1 KGHDR and CDR2 SFDVKD come from the germline V gene.

V is TRBV24-1 and J is TRBJ2-5; 9 bases line up with TRBD1. This sequence was found in a woman in her 30s with Graves' ophthalmopathy. Material: blood. CDR3 nucleotide sequence: TGTGCCACCAGTGACGTGGGACAGGGAGAGACCCAGTACTTC. Its protein is CATSDVGQGETQYF.